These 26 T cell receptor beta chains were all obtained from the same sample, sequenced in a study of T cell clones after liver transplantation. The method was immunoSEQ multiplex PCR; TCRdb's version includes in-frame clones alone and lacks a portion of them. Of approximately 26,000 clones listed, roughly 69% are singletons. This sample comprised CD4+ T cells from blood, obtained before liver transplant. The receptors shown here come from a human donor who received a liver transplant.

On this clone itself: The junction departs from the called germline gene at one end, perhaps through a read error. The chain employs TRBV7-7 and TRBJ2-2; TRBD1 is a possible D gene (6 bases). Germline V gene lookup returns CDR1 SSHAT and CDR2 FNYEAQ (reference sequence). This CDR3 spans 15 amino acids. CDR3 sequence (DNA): TGTGCTAGCAGCTCCTCAGACAGGCCCCGCGGGGAGCTGTTTTTT. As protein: CASSSSDRPRGELFF.

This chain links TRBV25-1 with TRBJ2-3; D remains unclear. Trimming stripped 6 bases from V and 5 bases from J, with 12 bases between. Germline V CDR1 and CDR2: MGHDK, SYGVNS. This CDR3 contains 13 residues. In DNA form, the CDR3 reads TGTGCCAGCAGCTCTACGTCTCGAGATACGCAGTATTTT. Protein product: CASSSTSRDTQYF.

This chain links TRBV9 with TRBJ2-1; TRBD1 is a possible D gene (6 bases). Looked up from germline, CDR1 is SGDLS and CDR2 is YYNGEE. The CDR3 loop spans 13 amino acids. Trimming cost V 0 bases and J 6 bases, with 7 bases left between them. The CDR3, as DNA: TGTGCCAGCAGCGTAGGAGGGGGCAATGAGCAGTTCTTC. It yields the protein CASSVGGGNEQFF.

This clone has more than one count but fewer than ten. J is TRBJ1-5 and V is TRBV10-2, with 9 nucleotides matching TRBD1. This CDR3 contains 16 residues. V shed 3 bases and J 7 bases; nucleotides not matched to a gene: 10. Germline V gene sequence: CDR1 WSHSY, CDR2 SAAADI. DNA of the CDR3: TGCGCCAGCAGTGACGGACAGGGGCTCTCTCGGCAGCCCCAGCATTTT. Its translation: CASSDGQGLSRQPQHF.

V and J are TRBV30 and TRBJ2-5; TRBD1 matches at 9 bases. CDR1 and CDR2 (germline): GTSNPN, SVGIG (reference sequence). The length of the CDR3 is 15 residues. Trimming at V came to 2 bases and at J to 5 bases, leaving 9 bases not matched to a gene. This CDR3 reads CAWSINSGQGETQYF. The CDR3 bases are TGTGCCTGGAGTATAAATTCTGGACAGGGGGAGACCCAGTACTTC.

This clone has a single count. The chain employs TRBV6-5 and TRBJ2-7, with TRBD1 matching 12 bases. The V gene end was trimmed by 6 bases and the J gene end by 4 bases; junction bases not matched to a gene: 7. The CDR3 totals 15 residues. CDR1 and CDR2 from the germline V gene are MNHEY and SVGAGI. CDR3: CASRAGTGGKYEQYV. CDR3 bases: TGTGCCAGCAGGGCTGGGACAGGGGGCAAATACGAGCAGTACGTC.

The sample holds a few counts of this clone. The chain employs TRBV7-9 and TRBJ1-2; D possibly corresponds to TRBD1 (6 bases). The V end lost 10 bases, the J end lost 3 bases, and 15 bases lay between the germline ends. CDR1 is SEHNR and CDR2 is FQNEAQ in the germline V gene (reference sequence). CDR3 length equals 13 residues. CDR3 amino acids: CATTTGQDYGYTF. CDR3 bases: TGTGCCACAACCACAGGGCAGGACTATGGCTACACCTTC.

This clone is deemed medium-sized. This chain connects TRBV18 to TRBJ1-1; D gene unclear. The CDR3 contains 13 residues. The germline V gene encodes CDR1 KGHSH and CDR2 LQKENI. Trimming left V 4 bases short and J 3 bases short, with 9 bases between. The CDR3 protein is CASSQSRDTEAFF. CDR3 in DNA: TGTGCCAGCTCACAGAGCCGCGACACTGAAGCTTTCTTT.

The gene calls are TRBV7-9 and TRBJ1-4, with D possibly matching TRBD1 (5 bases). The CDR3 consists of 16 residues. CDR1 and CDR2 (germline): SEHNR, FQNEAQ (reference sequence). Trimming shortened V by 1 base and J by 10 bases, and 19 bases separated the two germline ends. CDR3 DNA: TGTGCCAGCAGCTTAGATTCTCGAGGGGACGATGGAAAACTGTTTTTT. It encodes CASSLDSRGDDGKLFF.

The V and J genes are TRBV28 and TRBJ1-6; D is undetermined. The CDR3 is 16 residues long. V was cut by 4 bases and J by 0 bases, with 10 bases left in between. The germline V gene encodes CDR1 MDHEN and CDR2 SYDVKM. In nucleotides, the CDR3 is TGTGCCAGCAGTTGGGCAGCCAGCTCCTATAATTCACCCCTCCACTTT. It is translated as CASSWAASSYNSPLHF.

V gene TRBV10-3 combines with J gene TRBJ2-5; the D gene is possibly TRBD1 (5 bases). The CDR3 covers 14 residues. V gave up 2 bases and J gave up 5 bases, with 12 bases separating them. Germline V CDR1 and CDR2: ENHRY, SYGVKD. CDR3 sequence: CAISELGLSETQYF. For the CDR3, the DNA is TGTGCCATCAGTGAGCTGGGGCTGTCCGAGACCCAGTACTTC.

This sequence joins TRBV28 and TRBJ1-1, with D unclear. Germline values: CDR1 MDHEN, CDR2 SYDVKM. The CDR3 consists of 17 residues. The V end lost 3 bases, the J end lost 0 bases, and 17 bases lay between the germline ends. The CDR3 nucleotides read TGTGCCAGCAGTTTCTCGGTTTGGTACAACATGAACACTGAAGCTTTCTTT. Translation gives CASSFSVWYNMNTEAFF.

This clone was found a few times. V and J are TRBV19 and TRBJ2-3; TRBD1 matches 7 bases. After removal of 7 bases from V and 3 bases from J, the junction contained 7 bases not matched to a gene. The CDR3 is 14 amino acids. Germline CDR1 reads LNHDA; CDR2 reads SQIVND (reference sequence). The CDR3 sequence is CASKRQGMTDTQYF. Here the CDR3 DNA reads TGTGCCAGTAAGAGACAGGGAATGACAGATACGCAGTATTTT.

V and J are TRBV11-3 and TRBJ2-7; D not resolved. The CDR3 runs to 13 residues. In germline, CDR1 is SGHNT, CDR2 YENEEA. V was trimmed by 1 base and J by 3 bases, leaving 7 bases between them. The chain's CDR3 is CASSLGRSYEQYV. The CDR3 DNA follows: TGTGCCAGCAGCTTAGGGCGCAGCTACGAGCAGTACGTC.

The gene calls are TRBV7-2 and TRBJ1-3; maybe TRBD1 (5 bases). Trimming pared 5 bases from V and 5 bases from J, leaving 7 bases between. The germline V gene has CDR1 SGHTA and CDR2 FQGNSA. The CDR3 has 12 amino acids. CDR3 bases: TGTGCCAGCAGCAAGGACAGAAACACCATATATTTT. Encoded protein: CASSKDRNTIYF.

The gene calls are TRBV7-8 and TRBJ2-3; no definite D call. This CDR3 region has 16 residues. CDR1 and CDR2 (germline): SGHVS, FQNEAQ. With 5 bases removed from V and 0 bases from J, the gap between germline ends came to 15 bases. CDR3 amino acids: CASSPSLSTSTDTQYF. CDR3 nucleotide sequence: TGTGCCAGCAGCCCTTCGCTTAGCACTAGCACAGATACGCAGTATTTT.

DNA for the CDR3: TGTGCCAGCAGCGCCGACACGGGTGGTGGCTACACCTTC. Its translation is CASSADTGGGYTF. V usage is TRBV9 and J usage is TRBJ1-2, with D unclear. The CDR3 sequence is 13 residues long. The germline V and J ends were trimmed by 3 bases and 7 bases, with 13 bases remaining between them. CDR1 and CDR2 (germline): SGDLS, YYNGEE.

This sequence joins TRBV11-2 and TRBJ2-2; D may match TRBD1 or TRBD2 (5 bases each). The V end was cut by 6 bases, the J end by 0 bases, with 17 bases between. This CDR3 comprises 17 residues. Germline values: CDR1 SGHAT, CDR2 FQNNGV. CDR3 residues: CASRPIRGATNTGELFF. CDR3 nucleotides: TGTGCCAGCAGACCTATCCGGGGCGCGACGAACACCGGGGAGCTGTTTTTT.

In DNA form, the CDR3 reads TGTGCCAGCAGCCCCCCGGCTAACGGAAACACCATATATTTT. Translated: CASSPPANGNTIYF. The rearrangement links TRBV7-2 to TRBJ1-3; D unresolved. Trimming stripped 5 bases from V and 4 bases from J, with 12 bases between. Germline V gene lookup returns CDR1 SGHTA and CDR2 FQGNSA. There are 14 residues in the CDR3.

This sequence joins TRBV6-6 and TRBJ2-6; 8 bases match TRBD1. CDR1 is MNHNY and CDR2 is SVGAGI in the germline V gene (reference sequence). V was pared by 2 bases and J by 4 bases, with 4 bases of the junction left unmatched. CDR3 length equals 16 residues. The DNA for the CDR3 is TGTGCCAGCAGTTACGCACAGGGGGTGGGGGCCAACGTCCTGACTTTC. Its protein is CASSYAQGVGANVLTF.

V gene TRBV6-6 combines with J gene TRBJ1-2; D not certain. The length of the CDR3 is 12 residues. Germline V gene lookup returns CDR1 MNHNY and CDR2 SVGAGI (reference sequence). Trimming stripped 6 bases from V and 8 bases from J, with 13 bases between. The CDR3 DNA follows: TGTGCCAGCAGCAGCCGGACCTTCGGCTACACCTTC. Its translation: CASSSRTFGYTF.

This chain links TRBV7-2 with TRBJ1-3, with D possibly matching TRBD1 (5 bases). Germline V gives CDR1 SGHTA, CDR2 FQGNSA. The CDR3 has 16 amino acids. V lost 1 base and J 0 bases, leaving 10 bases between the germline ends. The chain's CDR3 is CASSLGGASSGNTIYF. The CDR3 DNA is TGTGCCAGCAGCTTAGGAGGGGCAAGCTCTGGAAACACCATATATTTT.

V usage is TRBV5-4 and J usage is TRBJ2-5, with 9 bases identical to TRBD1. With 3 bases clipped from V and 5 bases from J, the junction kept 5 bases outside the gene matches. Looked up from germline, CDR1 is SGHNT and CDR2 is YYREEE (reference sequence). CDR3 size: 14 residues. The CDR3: CASSSQGATETQYF. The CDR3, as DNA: TGTGCCAGCAGCTCACAGGGGGCCACGGAGACCCAGTACTTC.

CDR3 sequence reads: CASSWLKGAAYEQYF. The CDR3 DNA follows: TGTGCCAGCAGTTGGCTAAAAGGGGCGGCCTACGAGCAGTACTTC. V and J are TRBV6-1 and TRBJ2-7; perhaps TRBD1 as D (5 bases). Deletions cut 5 bases from V and 2 bases from J, with 16 bases between. The CDR3 extends over 15 amino acids. From germline, CDR1 is MNHNS and CDR2 SASEGT.

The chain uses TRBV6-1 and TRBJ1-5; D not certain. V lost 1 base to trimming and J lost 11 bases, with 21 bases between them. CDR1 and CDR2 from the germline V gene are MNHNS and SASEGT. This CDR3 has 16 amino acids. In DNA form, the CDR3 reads TGTGCCAGCAGTGAAGGGTCCGGGTCGCGGATTTGGTCCCAGCATTTT. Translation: CASSEGSGSRIWSQHF.

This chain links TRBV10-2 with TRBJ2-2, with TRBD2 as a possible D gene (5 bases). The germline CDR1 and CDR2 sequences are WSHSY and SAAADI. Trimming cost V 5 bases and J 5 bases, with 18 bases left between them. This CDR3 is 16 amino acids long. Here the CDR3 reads CASSRGVIGVTGELFF. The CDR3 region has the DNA TGCGCCAGCAGTCGGGGAGTAATTGGGGTAACCGGGGAGCTGTTTTTT.